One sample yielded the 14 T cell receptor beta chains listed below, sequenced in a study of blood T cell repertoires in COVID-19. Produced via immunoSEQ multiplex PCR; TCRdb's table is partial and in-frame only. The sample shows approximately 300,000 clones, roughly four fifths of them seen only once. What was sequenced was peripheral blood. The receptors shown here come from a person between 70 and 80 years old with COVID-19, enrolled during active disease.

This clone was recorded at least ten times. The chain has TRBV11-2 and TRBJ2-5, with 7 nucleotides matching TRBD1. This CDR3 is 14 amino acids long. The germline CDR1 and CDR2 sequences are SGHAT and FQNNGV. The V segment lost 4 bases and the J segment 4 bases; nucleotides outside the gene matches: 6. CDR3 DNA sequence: TGTGCCAGCAGCTACGGGACAGCCCCAGAGACCCAGTACTTC. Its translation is CASSYGTAPETQYF.

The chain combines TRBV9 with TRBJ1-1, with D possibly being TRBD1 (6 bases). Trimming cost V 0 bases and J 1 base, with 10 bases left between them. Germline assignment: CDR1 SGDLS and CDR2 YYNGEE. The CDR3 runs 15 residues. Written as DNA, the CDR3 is TGTGCCAGCAGCGTAGGGTCAGGGGCGAACACTGAAGCTTTCTTT. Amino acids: CASSVGSGANTEAFF.

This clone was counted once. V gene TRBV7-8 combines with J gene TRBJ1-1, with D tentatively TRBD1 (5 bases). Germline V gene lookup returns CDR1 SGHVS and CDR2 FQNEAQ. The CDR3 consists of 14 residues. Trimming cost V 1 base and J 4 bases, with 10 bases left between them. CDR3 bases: TGTGCCAGCAGCTTAGGACAGTTCAGCACTGAAGCTTTCTTT. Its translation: CASSLGQFSTEAFF. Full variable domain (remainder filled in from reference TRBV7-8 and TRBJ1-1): GAGVSQSPRYKVAKRGQDVALRCDPISGHVSLFWYQQALGQGPEFLTYFQNEAQLDKSGLPSDRFFAERPEGSVSTLKIQRTQQEDSAVYLCASSLGQFSTEAFFGQGTRLTVV.

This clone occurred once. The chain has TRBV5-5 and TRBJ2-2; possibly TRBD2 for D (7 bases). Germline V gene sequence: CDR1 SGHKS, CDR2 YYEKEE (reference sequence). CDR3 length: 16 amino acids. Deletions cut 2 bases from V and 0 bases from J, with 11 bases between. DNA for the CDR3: TGTGCCAGCAGCTTTGGGGGGGGCGCGAACACCGGGGAGCTGTTTTTT. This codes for CASSFGGGANTGELFF.

The CDR3 spells CASRREGRGEQFF. The CDR3 DNA is TGTGCCAGCAGGAGGGAGGGCAGGGGTGAGCAGTTCTTC. The chain is built from TRBV27 and TRBJ2-1, with a tentative D call TRBD2 (7 bases). From germline, CDR1 is MNHEY and CDR2 SMNVEV (reference sequence). V gave up 6 bases and J gave up 9 bases, with 15 bases separating them. CDR3 length: 13 residues.

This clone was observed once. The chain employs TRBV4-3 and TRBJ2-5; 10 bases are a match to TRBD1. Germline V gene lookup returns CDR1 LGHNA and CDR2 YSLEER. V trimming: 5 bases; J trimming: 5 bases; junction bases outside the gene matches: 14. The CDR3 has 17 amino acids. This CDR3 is CASSVTPGQGTGETQYF. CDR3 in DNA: TGCGCCAGCAGCGTCACCCCGGGACAGGGGACGGGGGAGACCCAGTACTTC.

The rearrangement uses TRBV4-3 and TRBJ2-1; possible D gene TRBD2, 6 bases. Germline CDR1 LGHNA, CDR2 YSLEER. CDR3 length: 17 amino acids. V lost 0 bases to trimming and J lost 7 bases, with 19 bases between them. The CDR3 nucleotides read TGCGCCAGCAGCCAAGATGACGCGGGGCGGGCGTGGAATGAGCAGTTCTTC. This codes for CASSQDDAGRAWNEQFF.

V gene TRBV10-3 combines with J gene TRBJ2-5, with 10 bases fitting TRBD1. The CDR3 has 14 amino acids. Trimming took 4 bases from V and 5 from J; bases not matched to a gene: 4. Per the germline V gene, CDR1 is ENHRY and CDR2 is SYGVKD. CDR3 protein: CAISGGQGRETQYF. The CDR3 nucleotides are TGTGCCATCAGTGGGGGACAGGGGAGGGAGACCCAGTACTTC.

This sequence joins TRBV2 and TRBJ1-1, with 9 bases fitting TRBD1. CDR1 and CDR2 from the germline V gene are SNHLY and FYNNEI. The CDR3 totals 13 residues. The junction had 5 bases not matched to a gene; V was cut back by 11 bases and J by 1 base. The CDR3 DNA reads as TGTGCCGGGGGACAGGGTGAGAACACTGAAGCTTTCTTT. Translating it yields CAGGQGENTEAFF.

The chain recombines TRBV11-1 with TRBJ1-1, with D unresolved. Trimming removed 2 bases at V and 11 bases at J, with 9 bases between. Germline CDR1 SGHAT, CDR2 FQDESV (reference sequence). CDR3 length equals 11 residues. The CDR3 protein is CASSLSGVAFF. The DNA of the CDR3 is TGTGCCAGCAGCTTATCCGGGGTCGCTTTCTTT.

The CDR3 loop reads CASSLWGGAGNQPQHF. The CDR3 DNA sequence: TGTGCCAGCAGTTTATGGGGAGGGGCGGGGAATCAGCCCCAGCATTTT. This chain links TRBV28 with TRBJ1-5; possibly TRBD1 for D (5 bases). This CDR3 contains 16 residues. Germline values: CDR1 MDHEN, CDR2 SYDVKM. Trimming stripped 0 bases from V and 4 bases from J, with 13 bases between.

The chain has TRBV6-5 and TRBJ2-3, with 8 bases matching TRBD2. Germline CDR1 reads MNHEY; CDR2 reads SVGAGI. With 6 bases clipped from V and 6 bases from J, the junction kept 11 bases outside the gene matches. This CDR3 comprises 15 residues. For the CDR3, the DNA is TGTGCCAGCAGGATAGCCGGGAGGGGGGCGGATACGCAGTATTTT. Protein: CASRIAGRGADTQYF.

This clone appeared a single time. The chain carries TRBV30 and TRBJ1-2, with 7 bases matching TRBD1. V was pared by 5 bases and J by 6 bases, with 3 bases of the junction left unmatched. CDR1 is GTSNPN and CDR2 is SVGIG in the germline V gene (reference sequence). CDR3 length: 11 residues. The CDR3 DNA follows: TGTGCCTGGGCCAGGGGGGATGGCTACACCTTC. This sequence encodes CAWARGDGYTF. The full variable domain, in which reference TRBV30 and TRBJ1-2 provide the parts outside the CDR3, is SQTIHQWPATLVQPVGSPLSLECTVEGTSNPNLYWYRQAAGRGLQLLFYSVGIGQISSEVPQNLSASRPQDRQFILSSKKLLLSDSGFYLCAWARGDGYTFGSGTRLTVV.

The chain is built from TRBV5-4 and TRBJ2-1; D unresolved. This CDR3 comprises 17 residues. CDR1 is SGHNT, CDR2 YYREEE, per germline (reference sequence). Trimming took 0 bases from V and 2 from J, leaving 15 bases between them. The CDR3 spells CASSLGGSLGAYNEQFF. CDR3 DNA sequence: TGTGCCAGCAGCTTGGGTGGTTCCCTCGGAGCCTACAATGAGCAGTTCTTC.